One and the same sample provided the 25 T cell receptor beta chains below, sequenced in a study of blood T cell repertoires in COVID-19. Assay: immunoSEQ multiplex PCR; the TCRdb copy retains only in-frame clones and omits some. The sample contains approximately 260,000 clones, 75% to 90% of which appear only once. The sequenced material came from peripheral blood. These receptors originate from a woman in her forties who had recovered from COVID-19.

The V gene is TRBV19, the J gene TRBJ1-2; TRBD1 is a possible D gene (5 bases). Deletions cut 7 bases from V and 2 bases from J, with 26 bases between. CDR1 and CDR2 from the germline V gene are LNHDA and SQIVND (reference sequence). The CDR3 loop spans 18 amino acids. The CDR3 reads CASNPRGASAPWNYGYTF. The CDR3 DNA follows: TGTGCCAGTAATCCACGCGGGGCCTCAGCACCGTGGAACTATGGCTACACCTTC.

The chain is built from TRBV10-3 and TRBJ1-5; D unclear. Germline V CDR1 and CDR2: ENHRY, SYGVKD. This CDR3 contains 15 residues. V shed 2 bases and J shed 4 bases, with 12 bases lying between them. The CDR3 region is CAISEMQDSNQPQHF. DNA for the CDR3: TGTGCCATCAGTGAGATGCAGGATAGTAATCAGCCCCAGCATTTT.

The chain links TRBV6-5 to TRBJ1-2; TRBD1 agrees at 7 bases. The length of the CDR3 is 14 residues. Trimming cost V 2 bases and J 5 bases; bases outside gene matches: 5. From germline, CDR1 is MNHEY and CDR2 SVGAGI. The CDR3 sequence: CASSYTPGGYGYTF. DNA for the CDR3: TGTGCCAGCAGTTACACTCCAGGGGGTTATGGCTACACCTTC.

CDR3 in DNA: TGTGCCAGCAGCTTAATAGCGGGAGGGTTGATTGAGACCCAGTACTTC. Amino acids: CASSLIAGGLIETQYF. This sequence joins TRBV11-2 and TRBJ2-5; 11 bases agree with TRBD2. Germline V gives CDR1 SGHAT, CDR2 FQNNGV. J gave up 5 bases and V 2 bases, and 7 bases lay outside the gene matches. The CDR3 length is 16 residues.

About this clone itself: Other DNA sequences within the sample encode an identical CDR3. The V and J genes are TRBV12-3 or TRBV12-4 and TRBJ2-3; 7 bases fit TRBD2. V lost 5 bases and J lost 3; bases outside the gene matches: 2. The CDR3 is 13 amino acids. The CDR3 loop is CASSPRGTDTQYF. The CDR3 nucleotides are TGTGCCAGCAGTCCGCGGGGGACAGATACGCAGTATTTT.

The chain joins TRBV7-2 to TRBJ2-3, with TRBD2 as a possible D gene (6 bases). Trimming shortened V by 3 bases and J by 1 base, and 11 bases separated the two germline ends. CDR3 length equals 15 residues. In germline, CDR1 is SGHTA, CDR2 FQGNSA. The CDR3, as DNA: TGTGCCAGCAGCTTTCGCGGGACGGGCACAGATACGCAGTATTTT. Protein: CASSFRGTGTDTQYF. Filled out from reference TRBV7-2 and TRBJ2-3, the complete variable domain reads GAGVSQSPSNKVTEKGKDVELRCDPISGHTALYWYRQSLGQGLEFLIYFQGNSAPDKSGLPSDRFSAERTGGSVSTLTIQRTQQEDSAVYLCASSFRGTGTDTQYFGPGTRLTVL.

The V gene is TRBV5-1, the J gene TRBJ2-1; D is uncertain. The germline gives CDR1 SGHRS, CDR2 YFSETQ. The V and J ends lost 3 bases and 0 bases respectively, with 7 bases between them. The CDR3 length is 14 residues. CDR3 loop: CASSSSGSYNEQFF. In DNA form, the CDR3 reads TGCGCCAGCAGCTCCTCGGGCTCCTACAATGAGCAGTTCTTC.

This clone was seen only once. The CDR3 region is CAWSGRKLAGGPLSEDTQYF. The CDR3 DNA reads as TGTGCCTGGAGCGGAAGGAAGCTAGCGGGAGGGCCACTTTCGGAGGATACGCAGTATTTT. This chain uses TRBV30 with TRBJ2-3, with TRBD2 matching 12 bases. The CDR3 covers 20 residues. In germline, CDR1 is GTSNPN, CDR2 SVGIG (reference sequence). V lost 3 bases and J lost 6; bases outside the gene matches: 22.

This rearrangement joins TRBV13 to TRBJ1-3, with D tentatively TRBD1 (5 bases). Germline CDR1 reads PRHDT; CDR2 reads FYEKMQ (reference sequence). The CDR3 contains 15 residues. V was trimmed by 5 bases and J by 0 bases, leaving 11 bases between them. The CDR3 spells CASSTRQNSGNTIYF. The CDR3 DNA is TGTGCCAGCAGCACCCGACAGAACTCTGGAAACACCATATATTTT.

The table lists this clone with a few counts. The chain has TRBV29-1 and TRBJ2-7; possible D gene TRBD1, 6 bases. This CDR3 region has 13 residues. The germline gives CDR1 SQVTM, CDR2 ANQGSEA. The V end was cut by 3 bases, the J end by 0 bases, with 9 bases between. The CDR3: CSVEDRYSYEQYF. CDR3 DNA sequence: TGCAGCGTTGAGGACAGATACTCCTACGAGCAGTACTTC.

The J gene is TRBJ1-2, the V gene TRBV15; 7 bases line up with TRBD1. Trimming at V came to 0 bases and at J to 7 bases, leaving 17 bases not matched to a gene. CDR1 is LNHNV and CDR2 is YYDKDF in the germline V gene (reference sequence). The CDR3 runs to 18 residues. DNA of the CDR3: TGTGCCACCAGCAGAGATCGTCTAGGGGCCAGGGACAGCGGTGGCTACACCTTC. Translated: CATSRDRLGARDSGGYTF.

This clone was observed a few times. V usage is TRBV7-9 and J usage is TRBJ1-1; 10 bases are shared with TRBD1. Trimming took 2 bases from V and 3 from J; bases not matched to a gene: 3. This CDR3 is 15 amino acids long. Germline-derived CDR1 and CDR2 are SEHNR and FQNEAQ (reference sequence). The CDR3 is CASSLQTGGHTEAFF. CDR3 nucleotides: TGTGCCAGCAGCTTACAGACAGGGGGCCACACTGAAGCTTTCTTT. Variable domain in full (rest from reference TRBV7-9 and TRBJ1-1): DTGVSQNPRHKITKRGQNVTFRCDPISEHNRLYWYRQTLGQGPEFLTYFQNEAQLEKSRLLSDRFSAERPKGSFSTLEIQRTEQGDSAMYLCASSLQTGGHTEAFFGQGTRLTVV.

The chain's CDR3 is CASSQDPQGLGEQYF. DNA for the CDR3: TGTGCCAGCAGCCAAGATCCCCAGGGCCTCGGTGAGCAGTACTTC. This chain links TRBV14 with TRBJ2-7; a possible D gene is TRBD1 (5 bases). The CDR3 covers 15 residues. Trimming cost V 0 bases and J 7 bases, with 16 bases left between them. Germline CDR1 SGHDN, CDR2 FVKESK.

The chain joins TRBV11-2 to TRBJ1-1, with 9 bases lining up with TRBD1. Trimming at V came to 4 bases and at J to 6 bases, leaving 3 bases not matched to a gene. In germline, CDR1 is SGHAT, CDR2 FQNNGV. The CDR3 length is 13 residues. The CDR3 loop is CASSWDRAAEAFF. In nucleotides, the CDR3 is TGTGCCAGCAGCTGGGACAGGGCGGCTGAAGCTTTCTTT.

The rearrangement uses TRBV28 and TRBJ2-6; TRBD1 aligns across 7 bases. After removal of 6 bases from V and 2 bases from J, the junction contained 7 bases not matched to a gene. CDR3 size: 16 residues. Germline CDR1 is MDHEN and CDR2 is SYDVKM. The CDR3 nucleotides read TGTGCCAGCAGCCTTTACGACAGGGCTGGGGCCAACGTCCTGACTTTC. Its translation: CASSLYDRAGANVLTF.

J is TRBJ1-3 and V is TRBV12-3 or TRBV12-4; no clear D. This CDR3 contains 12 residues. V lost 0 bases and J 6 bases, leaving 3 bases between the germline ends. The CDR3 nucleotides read TGTGCCAGCAGTTTAGCAGCAAACACCATATATTTT. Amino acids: CASSLAANTIYF.

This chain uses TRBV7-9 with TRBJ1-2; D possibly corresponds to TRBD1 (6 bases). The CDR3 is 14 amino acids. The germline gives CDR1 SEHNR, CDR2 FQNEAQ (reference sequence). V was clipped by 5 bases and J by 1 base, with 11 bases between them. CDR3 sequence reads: CASSTWDNNYGYTF. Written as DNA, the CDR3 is TGTGCCAGCAGCACCTGGGACAATAACTATGGCTACACCTTC.

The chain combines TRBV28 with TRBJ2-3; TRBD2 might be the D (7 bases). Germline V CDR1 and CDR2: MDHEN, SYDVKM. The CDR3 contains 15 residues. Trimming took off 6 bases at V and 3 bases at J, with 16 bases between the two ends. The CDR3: CASSPQEGGTDTQYF. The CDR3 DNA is TGTGCCAGCAGCCCTCAGGAGGGGGGGACAGATACGCAGTATTTT.

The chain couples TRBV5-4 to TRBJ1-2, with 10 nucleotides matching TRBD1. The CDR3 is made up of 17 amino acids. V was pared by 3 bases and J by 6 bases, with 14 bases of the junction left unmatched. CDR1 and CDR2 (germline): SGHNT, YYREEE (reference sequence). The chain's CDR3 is CASSSRLGQGETNGYTF. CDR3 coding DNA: TGTGCCAGCAGCTCGCGCCTAGGACAGGGGGAAACAAATGGCTACACCTTC.

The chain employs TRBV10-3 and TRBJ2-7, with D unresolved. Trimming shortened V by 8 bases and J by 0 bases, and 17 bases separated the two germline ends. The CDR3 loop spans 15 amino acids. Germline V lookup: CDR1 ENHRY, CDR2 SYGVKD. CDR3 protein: CAIGSPGSSSYEQYV. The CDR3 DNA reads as TGTGCCATCGGATCCCCGGGTTCTAGCTCCTACGAGCAGTACGTC.

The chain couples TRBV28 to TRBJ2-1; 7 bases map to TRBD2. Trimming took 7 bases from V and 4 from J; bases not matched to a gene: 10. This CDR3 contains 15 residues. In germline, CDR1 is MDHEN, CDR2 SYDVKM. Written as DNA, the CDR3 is TGTGCCAGCATTACGGCCGGGGGGTCTTACAATGAGCAGTTCTTC. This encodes CASITAGGSYNEQFF.

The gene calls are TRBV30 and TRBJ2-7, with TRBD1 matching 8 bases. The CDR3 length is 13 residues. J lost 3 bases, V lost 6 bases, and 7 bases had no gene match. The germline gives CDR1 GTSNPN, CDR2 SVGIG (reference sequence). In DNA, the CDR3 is TGTGCCTGCGCTCGGACAGGGAACTACGAGCAGTACTTC. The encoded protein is CACARTGNYEQYF. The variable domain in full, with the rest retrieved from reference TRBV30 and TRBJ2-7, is SQTIHQWPATLVQPVGSPLSLECTVEGTSNPNLYWYRQAAGRGLQLLFYSVGIGQISSEVPQNLSASRPQDRQFILSSKKLLLSDSGFYLCACARTGNYEQYFGPGTRLTVT.

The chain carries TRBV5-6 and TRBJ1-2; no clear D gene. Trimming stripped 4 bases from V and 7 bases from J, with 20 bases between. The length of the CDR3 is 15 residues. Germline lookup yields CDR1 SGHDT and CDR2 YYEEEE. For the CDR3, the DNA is TGTGCCAGCAGCCCAAGCCCGGGGAGGGTTCTTGGCTACACCTTC. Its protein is CASSPSPGRVLGYTF.

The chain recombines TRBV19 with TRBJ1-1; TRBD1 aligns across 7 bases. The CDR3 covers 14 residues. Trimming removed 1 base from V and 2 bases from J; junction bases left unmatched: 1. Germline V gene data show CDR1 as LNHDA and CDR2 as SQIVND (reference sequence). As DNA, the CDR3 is TGTGCCAGTAGTATAGGGGACAGCAACACTGAAGCTTTCTTT. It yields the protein CASSIGDSNTEAFF.

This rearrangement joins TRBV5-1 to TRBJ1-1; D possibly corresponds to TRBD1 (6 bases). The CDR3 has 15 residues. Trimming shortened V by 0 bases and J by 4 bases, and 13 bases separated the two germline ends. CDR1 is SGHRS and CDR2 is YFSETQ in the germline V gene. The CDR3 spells CASSLASDRFTEAFF. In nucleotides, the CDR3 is TGCGCCAGCAGCTTGGCCTCCGACAGGTTCACTGAAGCTTTCTTT.